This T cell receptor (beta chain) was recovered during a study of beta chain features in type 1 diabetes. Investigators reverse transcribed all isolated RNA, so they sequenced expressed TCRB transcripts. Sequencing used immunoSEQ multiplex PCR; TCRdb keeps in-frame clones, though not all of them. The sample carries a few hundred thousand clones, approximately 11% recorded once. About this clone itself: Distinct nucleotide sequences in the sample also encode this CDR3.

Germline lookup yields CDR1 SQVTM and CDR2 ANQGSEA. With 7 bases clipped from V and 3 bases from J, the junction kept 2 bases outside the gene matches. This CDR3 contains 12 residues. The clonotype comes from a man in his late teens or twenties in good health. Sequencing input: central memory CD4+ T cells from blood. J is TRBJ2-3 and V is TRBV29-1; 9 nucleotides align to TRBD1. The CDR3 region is CSGDRVTDTQYF. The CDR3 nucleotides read TGCAGCGGGGACAGGGTAACAGATACGCAGTATTTT.